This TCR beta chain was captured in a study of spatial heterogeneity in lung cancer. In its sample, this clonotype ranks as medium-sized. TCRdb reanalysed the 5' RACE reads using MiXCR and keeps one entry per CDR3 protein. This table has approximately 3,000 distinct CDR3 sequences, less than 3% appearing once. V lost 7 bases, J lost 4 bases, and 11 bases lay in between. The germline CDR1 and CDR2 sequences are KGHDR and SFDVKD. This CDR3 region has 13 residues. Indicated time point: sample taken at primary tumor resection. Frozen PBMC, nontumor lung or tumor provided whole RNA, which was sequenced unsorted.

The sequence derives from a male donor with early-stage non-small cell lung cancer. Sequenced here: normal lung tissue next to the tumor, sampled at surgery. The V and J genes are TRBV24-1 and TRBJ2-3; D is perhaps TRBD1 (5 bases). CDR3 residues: CATRSSGPDTQYF. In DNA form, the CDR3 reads TGTGCCACCAGGAGTTCAGGGCCAGATACGCAGTATTTT.